Each of the 11 T cell receptor beta chains below was sequenced from the same sample in a study of type 1 regulatory T cells. No antigen has been assigned to these receptors. TCRdb reprocessed the reads via MiXCR and lists one record per CDR3 protein. The sample yields about 39,000 distinct CDR3 sequences, 9% to 15% seen once. The sequencing sample was made of cultured non-Tr1 T cells, either the whole culture or a sorted T cell fraction (not recorded which). These TCRs come from a human donor in good health.

This clonotype has a count of ten or more. This chain joins TRBV7-2 and TRBJ2-1, with unresolved D. V gave up 5 bases and J gave up 7 bases, with 12 bases separating them. This CDR3 contains 13 residues. CDR1 SGHTA and CDR2 FQGNSA come from the germline V gene. CDR3 region: CASSKEPRNEQFF. CDR3 nucleotides: TGTGCCAGCAGCAAAGAGCCGCGGAATGAGCAGTTCTTC.

This clonotype occurred a few times. The V call is TRBV6-1, the J call TRBJ2-2, with no clear D. Trimming took off 11 bases at V and 0 bases at J, with 10 bases between the two ends. The CDR3 is 13 residues long. The germline V gene encodes CDR1 MNHNS and CDR2 SASEGT. CDR3 bases: TGTGCCTCCCAGCTGCCGAACACCGGGGAGCTGTTTTTT. The encoded protein is CASQLPNTGELFF.

This clonotype came up a few times. Here the CDR3 reads CASSPLENTQYF. The CDR3 DNA reads as TGTGCCAGCAGCCCCCTTGAGAATACGCAGTATTTT. V gene TRBV7-9 combines with J gene TRBJ2-3; D uncertain. Trimming shortened V by 5 bases and J by 7 bases, and 10 bases separated the two germline ends. This CDR3 is 12 amino acids long. CDR1 SEHNR and CDR2 FQNEAQ come from the germline V gene (reference sequence).

This clonotype has ten or more counts. This sequence joins TRBV5-1 and TRBJ1-2, with D possibly matching TRBD1 (5 bases). Looked up from germline, CDR1 is SGHRS and CDR2 is YFSETQ. Trimming removed 5 bases from V and 3 bases from J, with 11 bases in between. The CDR3 contains 13 residues. The CDR3 is CASSPGGDYGYTF. The CDR3, as DNA: TGCGCCAGCAGTCCGGGGGGGGACTATGGCTACACCTTC.

The chain carries TRBV7-6 and TRBJ2-7, with 10 positions matching TRBD1. CDR3 length: 16 residues. V gave up 4 bases and J gave up 5 bases; unmatched junction bases: 11. Looked up from germline, CDR1 is SGHVS and CDR2 is FNYEAQ. The DNA for the CDR3 is TGTGCCAGCAGCTGGACAGACAGGGGGCGCGGCAACGAGCAGTACTTC. Protein: CASSWTDRGRGNEQYF.

The chain employs TRBV5-1 and TRBJ2-1; TRBD1 matches at 8 bases. Trimming at V came to 3 bases and at J to 4 bases, leaving 6 bases not matched to a gene. The CDR3 extends over 15 amino acids. Germline V lookup: CDR1 SGHRS, CDR2 YFSETQ. The CDR3 DNA follows: TGCGCCAGCAGCTCGACAGGGGCGGGTTACAATGAGCAGTTCTTC. Its protein is CASSSTGAGYNEQFF.

Only a few counts were recorded for this clonotype. J is TRBJ2-2 and V is TRBV7-2; 9 bases fit TRBD1. V was clipped by 5 bases and J by 6 bases; unmatched bases: 4. The CDR3 has 14 amino acids. Looked up from germline, CDR1 is SGHTA and CDR2 is FQGNSA. The CDR3: CASSQTGGPGELFF. The CDR3, as DNA: TGTGCCAGCAGCCAGACAGGGGGGCCCGGGGAGCTGTTTTTT.

This clonotype occurred many times. This chain links TRBV7-2 with TRBJ1-5; D gene ambiguous. The V gene lost 5 bases and the J gene lost 7 bases, with 12 bases spanning the gap. The germline CDR1 and CDR2 sequences are SGHTA and FQGNSA. The CDR3 has 13 residues. Here the CDR3 reads CASSASLGQPQHF. The CDR3 DNA is TGTGCCAGCAGCGCTTCTTTGGGGCAGCCCCAGCATTTT.

A word on this clonotype: It may be a read error: a sequence one base away is much more abundant. The genes are TRBV12-3 or TRBV12-4 and TRBJ2-1; 9 bases are shared with TRBD2. V dropped 2 bases and J dropped 12; count of bases not matched to a gene: 11. The CDR3 is 15 residues long. This CDR3 is CASSLFISGGLGQFF. The CDR3 coding sequence is TGTGCCAGCAGTTTATTTATTAGCGGGGGCCTCGGGCAGTTCTTC.

This clonotype was seen at least ten times. The chain carries TRBV7-9 and TRBJ1-6, with D tentatively TRBD1 (6 bases). V was pared by 2 bases and J by 10 bases, with 12 bases between. Germline assignment: CDR1 SEHNR and CDR2 FQNEAQ (reference sequence). The CDR3 is 14 amino acids. The CDR3 protein is CASSLMDSRSPLHF. The CDR3 DNA is TGTGCCAGCAGCTTAATGGACAGTCGCTCACCCCTCCACTTT.

This clonotype was seen many times. The chain carries TRBV7-9 and TRBJ1-5; D remains ambiguous. Germline V CDR1 and CDR2: SEHNR, FQNEAQ (reference sequence). V lost 5 bases, J lost 6 bases, and 8 bases lay in between. The CDR3 has 12 amino acids. The CDR3 DNA sequence: TGTGCCAGCAGCCCCGTGGGTCAGCCCCAGCATTTT. Translation: CASSPVGQPQHF.